This TCR beta chain was found in a study of T cell repertoires in cytomegalovirus infection. On the study more broadly: CMV epitopes, recently identified HLA-C-restricted and well-studied HLA-B-restricted, were used. Based on public TCR beta signatures, there were indications of CMV infection and of a matching HLA type.

This clonotype was seen repeatedly, ten times or more. No antigen is known for it. TCRdb re-derived calls from the reads in MiXCR, one entry per CDR3 protein. The sample has 310,000 or so distinct CDR3 sequences; just under 25% are singletons. Per the germline V gene, CDR1 is SGHTA and CDR2 is FQGNSA. The CDR3 is made up of 14 amino acids. Trimming took 4 bases from V and 8 from J; bases not matched to a gene: 7. The TCR was taken from a human donor in good health (CMV status not recorded). Some clones in this sample may be carry-over from other donors' samples. This material consisted of cultured PBMCs, taken from culture after CMV antigen stimulation. The rearrangement joins TRBV7-2 to TRBJ1-4; 7 bases match TRBD1. CDR3 nucleotides: TGTGCCAGCAGCTCCTTTACAGGGGACGAAAAACTGTTTTTT. Translated: CASSSFTGDEKLFF.